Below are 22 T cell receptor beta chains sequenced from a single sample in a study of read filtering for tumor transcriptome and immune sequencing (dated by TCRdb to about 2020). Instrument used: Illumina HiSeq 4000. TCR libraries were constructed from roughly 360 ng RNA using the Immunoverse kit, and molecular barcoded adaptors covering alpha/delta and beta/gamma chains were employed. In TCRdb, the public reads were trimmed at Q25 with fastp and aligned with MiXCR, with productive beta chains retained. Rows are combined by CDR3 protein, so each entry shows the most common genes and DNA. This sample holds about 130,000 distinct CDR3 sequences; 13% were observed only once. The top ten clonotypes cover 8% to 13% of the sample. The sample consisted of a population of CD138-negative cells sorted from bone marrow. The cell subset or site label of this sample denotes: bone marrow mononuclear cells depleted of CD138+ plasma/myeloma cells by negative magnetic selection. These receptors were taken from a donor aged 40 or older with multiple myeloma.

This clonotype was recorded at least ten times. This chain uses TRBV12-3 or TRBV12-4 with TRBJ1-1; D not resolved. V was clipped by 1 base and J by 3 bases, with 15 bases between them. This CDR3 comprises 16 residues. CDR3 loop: CASSLGRSYWDTEAFF. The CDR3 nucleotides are TGTGCCAGCAGTTTAGGCAGGTCATACTGGGACACTGAAGCTTTCTTT.

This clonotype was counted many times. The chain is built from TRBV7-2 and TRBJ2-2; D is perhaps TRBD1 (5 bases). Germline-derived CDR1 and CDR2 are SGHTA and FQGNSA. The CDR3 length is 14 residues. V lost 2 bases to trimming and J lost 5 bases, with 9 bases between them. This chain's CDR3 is CASSLQGRTGELFF. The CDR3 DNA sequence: TGTGCCAGCAGCTTACAGGGTCGGACCGGGGAGCTGTTTTTT.

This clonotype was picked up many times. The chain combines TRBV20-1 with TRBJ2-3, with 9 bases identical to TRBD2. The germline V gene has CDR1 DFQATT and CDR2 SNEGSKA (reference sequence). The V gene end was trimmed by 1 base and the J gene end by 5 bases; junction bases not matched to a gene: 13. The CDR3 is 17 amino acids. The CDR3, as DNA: TGCAGTGCTAGAGGACCTCGTGGAGCGGGAGGTGTAGATACGCAGTATTTT. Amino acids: CSARGPRGAGGVDTQYF.

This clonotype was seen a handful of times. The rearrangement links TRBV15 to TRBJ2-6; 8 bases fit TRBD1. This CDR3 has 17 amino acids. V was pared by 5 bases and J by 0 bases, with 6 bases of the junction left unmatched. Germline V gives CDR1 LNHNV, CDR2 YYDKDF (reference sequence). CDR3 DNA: TGTGCCACCAGCTCAAGGGACAGGAACTCTGGGGCCAACGTCCTGACTTTC. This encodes CATSSRDRNSGANVLTF.

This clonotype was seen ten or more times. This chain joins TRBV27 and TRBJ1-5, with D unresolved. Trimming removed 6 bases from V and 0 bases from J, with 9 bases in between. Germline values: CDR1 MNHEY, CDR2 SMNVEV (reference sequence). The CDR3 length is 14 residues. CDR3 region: CASRERDSNQPQHF. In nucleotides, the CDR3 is TGTGCCAGCAGAGAAAGAGATAGCAATCAGCCCCAGCATTTT.

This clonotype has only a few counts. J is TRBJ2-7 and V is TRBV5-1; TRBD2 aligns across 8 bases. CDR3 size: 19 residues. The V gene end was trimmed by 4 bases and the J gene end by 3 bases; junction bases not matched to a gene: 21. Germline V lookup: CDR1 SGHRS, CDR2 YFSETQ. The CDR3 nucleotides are TGCGCCAGCAGCCCCGCGGGGGGCGGGGCCGTCGCCTCGGACTACGAGCAGTACTTC. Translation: CASSPAGGGAVASDYEQYF.

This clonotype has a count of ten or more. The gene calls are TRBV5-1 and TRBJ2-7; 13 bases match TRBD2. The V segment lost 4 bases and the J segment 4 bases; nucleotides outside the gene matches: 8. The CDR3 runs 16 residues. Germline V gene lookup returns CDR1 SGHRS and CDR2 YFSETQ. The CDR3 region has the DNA TGCGCCAGCAGCATAACGGGACTAGCGGGATTGTACGAGCAGTACTTC. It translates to CASSITGLAGLYEQYF.

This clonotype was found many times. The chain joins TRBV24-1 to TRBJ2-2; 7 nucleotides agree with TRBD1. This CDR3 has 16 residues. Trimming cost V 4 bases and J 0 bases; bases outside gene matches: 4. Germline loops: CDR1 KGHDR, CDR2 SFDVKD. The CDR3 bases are TGTGCCACCAGTGAGAAGGGACAGACGAACACCGGGGAGCTGTTTTTT. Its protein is CATSEKGQTNTGELFF.

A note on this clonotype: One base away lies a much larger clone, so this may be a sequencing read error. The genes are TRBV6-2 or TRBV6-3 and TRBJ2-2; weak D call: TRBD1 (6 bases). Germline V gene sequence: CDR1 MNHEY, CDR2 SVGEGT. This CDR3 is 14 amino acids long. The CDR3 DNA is TGTGCCAGCAGTCCGCAGGGGAACACCGAGGAGCTGTTTTTT. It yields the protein CASSPQGNTEELFF.

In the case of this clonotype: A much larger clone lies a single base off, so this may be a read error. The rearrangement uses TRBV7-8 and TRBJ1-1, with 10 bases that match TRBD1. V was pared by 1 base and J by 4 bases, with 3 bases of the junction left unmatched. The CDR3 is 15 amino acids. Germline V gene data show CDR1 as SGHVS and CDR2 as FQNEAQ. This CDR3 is CASSLGQGAPTEAFF. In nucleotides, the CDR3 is TGTGCCAGCAGCTTAGGACAGGGGGCACCCACTGAAGCTTTCTTT.

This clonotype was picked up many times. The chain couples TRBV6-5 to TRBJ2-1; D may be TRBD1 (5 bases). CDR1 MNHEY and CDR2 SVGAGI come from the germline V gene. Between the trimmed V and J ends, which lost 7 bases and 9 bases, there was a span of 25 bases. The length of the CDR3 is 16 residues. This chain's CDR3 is CASNPRRTASQGEQFF. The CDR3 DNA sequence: TGTGCCAGCAACCCCCGGCGGACGGCTAGTCAGGGTGAGCAGTTCTTC.

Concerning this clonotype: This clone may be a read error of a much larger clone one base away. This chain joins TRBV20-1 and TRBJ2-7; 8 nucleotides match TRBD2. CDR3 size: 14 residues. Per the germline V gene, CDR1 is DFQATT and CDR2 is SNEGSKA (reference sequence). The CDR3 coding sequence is TGCTGTGCTACGGAGCGGGGGAAGATCTACGAGCAGTACTTC. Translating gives CCATERGKIYEQYF.

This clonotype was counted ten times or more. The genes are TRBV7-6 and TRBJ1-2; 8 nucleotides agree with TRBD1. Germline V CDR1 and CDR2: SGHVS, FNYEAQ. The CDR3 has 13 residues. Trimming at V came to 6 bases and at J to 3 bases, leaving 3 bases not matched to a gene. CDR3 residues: CASSSDRDYGYTF. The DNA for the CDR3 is TGTGCCAGCAGTTCGGACAGGGACTATGGCTACACCTTC.

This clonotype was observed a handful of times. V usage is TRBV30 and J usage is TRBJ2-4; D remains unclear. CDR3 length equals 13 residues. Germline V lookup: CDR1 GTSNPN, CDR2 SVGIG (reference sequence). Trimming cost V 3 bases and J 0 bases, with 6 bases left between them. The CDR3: CAWRNRAKNIQYF. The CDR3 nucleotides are TGTGCCTGGAGAAATCGAGCCAAAAACATTCAGTACTTC.

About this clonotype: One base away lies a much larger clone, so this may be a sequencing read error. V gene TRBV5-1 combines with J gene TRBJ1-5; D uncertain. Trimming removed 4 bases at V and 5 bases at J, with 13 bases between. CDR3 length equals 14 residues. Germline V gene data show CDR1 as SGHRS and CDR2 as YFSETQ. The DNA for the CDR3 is TGCGCCAGCAGCCTAGGACTGGGCTATCAGCCCCAGCATTTT. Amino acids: CASSLGLGYQPQHF.

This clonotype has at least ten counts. The CDR3 is CASSFSGNTGELFF. CDR3 coding DNA: TGTGCCAGCAGCTTTTCGGGGAACACCGGGGAGCTGTTTTTT. The chain couples TRBV7-2 to TRBJ2-2; D ambiguous. There are 14 residues in the CDR3. Trimming left V 3 bases short and J 1 base short, with 6 bases between. Per the germline V gene, CDR1 is SGHTA and CDR2 is FQGNSA.

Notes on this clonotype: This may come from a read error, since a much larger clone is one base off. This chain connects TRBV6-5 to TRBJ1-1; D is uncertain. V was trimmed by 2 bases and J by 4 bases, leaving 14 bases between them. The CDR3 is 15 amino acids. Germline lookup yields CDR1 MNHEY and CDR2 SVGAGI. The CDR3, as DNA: TGTGCCAGCAGTTACGGCCTAGACTGGAGCACTGAAGCTTTCTTT. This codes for CASSYGLDWSTEAFF.

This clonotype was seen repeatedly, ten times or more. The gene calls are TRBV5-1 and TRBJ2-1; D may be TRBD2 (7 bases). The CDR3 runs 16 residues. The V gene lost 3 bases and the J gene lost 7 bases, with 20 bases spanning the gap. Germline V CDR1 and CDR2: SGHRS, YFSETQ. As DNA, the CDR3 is TGCGCCAGCAGCTCGGAAGGGGGGGCTCCGCCTAATGAGCAGTTCTTC. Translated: CASSSEGGAPPNEQFF.

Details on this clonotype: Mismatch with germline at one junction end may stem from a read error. Here the CDR3 DNA reads TGTGTCAGCAGCCTAAGTGGCGAGACCCAGTACTTC. It translates to CVSSLSGETQYF. J is TRBJ2-5 and V is TRBV7-9; D is undetermined. CDR1 is SEHNR, CDR2 FQNEAQ, per germline (reference sequence). The CDR3 has 12 residues. The complete variable domain, with remaining parts taken from reference TRBV7-9 and TRBJ2-5, reads DTGVSQNPRHKITKRGQNVTFRCDPISEHNRLYWYRQTLGQGPEFLTYFQNEAQLEKSRLLSDRFSAERPKGSFSTLEIQRTEQGDSAMYLCVSSLSGETQYFGPGTRLLVL.

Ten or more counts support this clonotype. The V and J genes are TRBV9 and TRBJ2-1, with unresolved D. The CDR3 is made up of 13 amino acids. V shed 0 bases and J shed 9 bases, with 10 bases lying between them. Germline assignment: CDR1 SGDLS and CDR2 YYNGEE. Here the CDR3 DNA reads TGTGCCAGCAGCGTAGAGGGCAGGAGTGAGCAGTTCTTC. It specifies CASSVEGRSEQFF.

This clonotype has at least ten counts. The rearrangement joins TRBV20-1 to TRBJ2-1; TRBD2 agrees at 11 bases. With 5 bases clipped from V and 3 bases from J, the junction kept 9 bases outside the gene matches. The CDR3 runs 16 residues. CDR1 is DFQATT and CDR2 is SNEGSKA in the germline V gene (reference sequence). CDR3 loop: CSARRGTSGFYNEQFF. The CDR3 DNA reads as TGCAGTGCTCGTAGGGGGACTAGCGGATTCTACAATGAGCAGTTCTTC.

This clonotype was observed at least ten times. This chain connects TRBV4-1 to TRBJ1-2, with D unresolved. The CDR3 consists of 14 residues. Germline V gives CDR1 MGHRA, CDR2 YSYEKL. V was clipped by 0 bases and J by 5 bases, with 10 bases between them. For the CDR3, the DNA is TGCGCCAGCAGCCAAGATAGGCAGGCATATGGCTACACCTTC. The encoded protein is CASSQDRQAYGYTF.